Sequencing of this T cell receptor beta chain was carried out in a study of identifying expanded T cells in peripheral blood. The V and J ends lost 2 bases and 4 bases respectively, with 3 bases between them. This CDR3 comprises 12 residues. Germline V gene sequence: CDR1 SGHAT, CDR2 FQNNGV. As concerns this clone: Other nucleotide sequences in the sample specify the same CDR3.

Assay used: immunoSEQ multiplex PCR; TCRdb lists only in-frame clones, some missing. The top ten hold 19% of the sample, which has tens of thousands of clones, over 80% seen once. What was sequenced was blood. This TCR derives from a person between 18 and 75 years old in good health. The gene calls are TRBV11-2 and TRBJ1-3; D is undetermined. CDR3 nucleotides: TGTGCCAGCAGCTTATCGGGAAACACCATATATTTT. It translates to CASSLSGNTIYF.